This T cell receptor beta chain was recorded in a study of T-cell memory formation after mild COVID-19. Study overall: Largely donor-specific TCR clusters were found.

General observations from the study: The CD4+ clones that contracted clustered mainly within CM and EM, and the CD8+ clones concentrated in EMRA.

The trim removed 3 bases at V and 6 bases at J, leaving 8 bases unmatched. CDR1 KGHSH and CDR2 LQKENI come from the germline V gene. This CDR3 has 15 amino acids. TCR alpha and TCR beta cDNA libraries carrying sample barcodes and UMIs came from 5'RACE with constant-segment primers. One entry per CDR3 protein results from TCRdb running MiXCR on the 5' RACE reads. Of 210,000 or so distinct CDR3 sequences in the sample, 15% to 20% are singletons; the top ten hold 2% to 3%. This clonotype was counted only a few times. Its antigen is unidentified. The sequence was obtained from an adult woman who had mild COVID-19 (a few samples of this study predate the infection). Cell type and time point are not known. The sequenced sample consisted of PBMCs or a T cell subset sorted from them (not recorded which). This chain links TRBV18 with TRBJ2-1; 7 positions match TRBD1. CDR3 in DNA: TGTGCCAGCTCACCCCTGAGGGGGCACGGCAATGAGCAGTTCTTC. This sequence encodes CASSPLRGHGNEQFF. Complete variable domain (other parts from reference TRBV18 and TRBJ2-1): NAGVMQNPRHLVRRRGQEARLRCSPMKGHSHVYWYRQLPEEGLKFMVYLQKENIIDESGMPKERFSAEFPKEGPSILRIQQVVRGDSAAYFCASSPLRGHGNEQFFGPGTRLTVL.